The clone carrying this T cell receptor (beta chain) was seen more than once but under ten times. The antigen is not known. Separate alpha and beta amplification began at the second PCR step. Cells stained for CD3, CD4, CD8, CD45RA, CD27 and viability were sorted into four CD45RA/CD27 subsets. This sample is part of a study of naive and memory T cell subsets. Study results and limitations: Findings for naive and memory subsets could not be checked against ground truth.

Germline V CDR1 and CDR2: MNHEY, SVGAGI. V shed 3 bases and J shed 0 bases, with 4 bases lying between them. CDR3 length: 13 amino acids. Two oligonucleotides, mixed equimolar, formed the beta constant-region primer covering TRBC1 and TRBC2. A 12-nucleotide UMI and the SP2 primer were added to the cDNA 3' end by oligonucleotide ligation. MiXCR, run by TCRdb on the UMI-ligation and nested PCR reads, gives a single entry per CDR3 protein. The table lists about 85,000 distinct CDR3 sequences, roughly 14% of them singletons. This clonotype was obtained from a human donor in good health. This rearrangement joins TRBV6-5 to TRBJ2-3; D is unresolved. The sample taken for sequencing was central memory CD4+ T cells from blood. The CDR3 sequence is CASSYGSTDTQYF. The DNA for the CDR3 is TGTGCCAGCAGTTATGGTAGCACAGATACGCAGTATTTT.